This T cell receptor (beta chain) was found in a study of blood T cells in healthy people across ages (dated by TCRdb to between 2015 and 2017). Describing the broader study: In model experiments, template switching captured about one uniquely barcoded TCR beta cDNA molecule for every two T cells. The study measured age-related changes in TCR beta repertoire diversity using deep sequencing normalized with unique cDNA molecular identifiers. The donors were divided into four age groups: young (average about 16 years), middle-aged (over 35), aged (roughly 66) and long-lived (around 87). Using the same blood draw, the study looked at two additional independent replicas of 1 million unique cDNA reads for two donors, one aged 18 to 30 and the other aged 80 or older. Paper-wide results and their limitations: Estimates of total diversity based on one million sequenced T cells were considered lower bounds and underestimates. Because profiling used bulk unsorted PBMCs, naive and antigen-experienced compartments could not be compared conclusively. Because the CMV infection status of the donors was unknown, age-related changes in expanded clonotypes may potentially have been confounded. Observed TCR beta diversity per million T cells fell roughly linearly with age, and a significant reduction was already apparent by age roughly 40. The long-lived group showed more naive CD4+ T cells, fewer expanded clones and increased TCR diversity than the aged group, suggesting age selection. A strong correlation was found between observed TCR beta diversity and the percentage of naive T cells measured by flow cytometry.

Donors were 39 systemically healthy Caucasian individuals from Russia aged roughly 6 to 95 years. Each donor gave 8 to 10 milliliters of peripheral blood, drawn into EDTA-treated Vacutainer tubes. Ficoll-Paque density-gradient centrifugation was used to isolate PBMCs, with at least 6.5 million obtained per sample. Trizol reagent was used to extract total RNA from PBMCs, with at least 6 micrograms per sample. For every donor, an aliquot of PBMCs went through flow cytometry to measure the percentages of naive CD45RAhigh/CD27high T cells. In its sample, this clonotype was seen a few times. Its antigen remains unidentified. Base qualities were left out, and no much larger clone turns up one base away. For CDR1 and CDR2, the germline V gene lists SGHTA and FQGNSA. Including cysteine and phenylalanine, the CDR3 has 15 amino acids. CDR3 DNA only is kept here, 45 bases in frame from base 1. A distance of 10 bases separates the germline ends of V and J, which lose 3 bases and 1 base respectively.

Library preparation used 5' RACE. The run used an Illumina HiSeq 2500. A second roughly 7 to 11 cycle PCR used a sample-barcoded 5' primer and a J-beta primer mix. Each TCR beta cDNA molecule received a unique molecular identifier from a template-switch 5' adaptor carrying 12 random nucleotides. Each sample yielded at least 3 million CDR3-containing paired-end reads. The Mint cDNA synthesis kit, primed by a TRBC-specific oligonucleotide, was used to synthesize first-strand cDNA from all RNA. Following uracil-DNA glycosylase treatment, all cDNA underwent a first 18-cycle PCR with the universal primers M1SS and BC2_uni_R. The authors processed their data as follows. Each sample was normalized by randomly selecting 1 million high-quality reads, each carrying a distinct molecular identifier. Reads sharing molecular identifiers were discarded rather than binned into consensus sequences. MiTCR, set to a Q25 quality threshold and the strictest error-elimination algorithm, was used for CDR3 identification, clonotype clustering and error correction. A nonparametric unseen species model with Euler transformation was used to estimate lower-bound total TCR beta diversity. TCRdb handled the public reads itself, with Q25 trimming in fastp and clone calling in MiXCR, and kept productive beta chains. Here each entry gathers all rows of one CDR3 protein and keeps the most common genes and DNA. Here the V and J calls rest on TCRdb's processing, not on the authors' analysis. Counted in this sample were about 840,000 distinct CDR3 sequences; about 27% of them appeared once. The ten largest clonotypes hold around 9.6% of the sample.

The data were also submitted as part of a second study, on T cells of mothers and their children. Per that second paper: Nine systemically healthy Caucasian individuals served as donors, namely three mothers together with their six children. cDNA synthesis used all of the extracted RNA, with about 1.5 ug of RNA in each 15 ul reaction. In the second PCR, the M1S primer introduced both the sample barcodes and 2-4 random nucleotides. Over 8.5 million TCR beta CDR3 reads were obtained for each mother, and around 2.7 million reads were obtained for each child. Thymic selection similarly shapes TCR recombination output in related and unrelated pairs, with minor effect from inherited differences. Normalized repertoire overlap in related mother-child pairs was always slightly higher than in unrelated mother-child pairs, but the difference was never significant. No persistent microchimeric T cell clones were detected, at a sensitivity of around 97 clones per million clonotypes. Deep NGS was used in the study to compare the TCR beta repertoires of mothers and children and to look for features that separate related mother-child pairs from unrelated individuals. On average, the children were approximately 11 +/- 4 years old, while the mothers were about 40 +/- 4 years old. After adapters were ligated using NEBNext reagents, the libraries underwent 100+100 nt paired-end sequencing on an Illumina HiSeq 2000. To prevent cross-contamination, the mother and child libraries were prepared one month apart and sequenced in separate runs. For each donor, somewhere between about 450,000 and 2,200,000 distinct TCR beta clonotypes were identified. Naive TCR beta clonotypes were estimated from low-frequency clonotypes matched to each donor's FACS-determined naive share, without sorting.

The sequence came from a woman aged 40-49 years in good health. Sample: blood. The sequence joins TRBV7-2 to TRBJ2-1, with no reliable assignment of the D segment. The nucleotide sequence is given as TGTGCCAGCAGCTTTCTAGGGCTATCCTACAATGAGCAGTTCTTC. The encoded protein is CASSFLGLSYNEQFF.